One and the same sample provided the 14 T cell receptor beta chains below, sequenced in a study of T cell repertoires in ileal Crohn's disease. Clones were read by immunoSEQ multiplex PCR, and TCRdb kept only the in-frame ones, dropping some. The sample lists thousands of clones, roughly three quarters occurring once. Sequencing input: ileal tissue. Receptors originate from an adult with Crohn's disease.

V is TRBV5-5 and J is TRBJ1-5; D remains ambiguous. The CDR3 extends over 13 amino acids. From germline, CDR1 is SGHKS and CDR2 YYEKEE (reference sequence). V lost 2 bases, J lost 5 bases, and 8 bases lay in between. DNA for the CDR3: TGTGCCAGCAGCTTAGAGAAACATCAGCCCCAGCATTTT. This codes for CASSLEKHQPQHF.

CDR3 in amino acids: CASSLGGNSYEQYF. Here the CDR3 DNA reads TGTGCCAGCAGCTTGGGAGGCAATTCCTACGAGCAGTACTTC. The chain carries TRBV2 and TRBJ2-7; weak D call: TRBD2 (6 bases). There are 14 residues in the CDR3. Germline V gives CDR1 SNHLY, CDR2 FYNNEI. V lost 6 bases and J 1 base, leaving 13 bases between the germline ends.

This clone was seen only a few times. The chain combines TRBV9 with TRBJ1-3, with unresolved D. This CDR3 comprises 13 residues. V lost 2 bases to trimming and J lost 0 bases, with 3 bases between them. In germline, CDR1 is SGDLS, CDR2 YYNGEE. The CDR3 nucleotides are TGTGCCAGCAGCGTGGCCTCTGGAAACACCATATATTTT. Translation: CASSVASGNTIYF.

The genes are TRBV6-5 and TRBJ2-5, with 8 bases lining up with TRBD2. This CDR3 region has 16 residues. Germline-derived CDR1 and CDR2 are MNHEY and SVGAGI. The V and J ends lost 0 bases and 2 bases, in that order; junction bases with no gene match: 5. CDR3 sequence (DNA): TGTGCCAGCAGTTACTCGATTAGCGGGGAGCAAGAGACCCAGTACTTC. It codes for CASSYSISGEQETQYF.

This chain links TRBV6-5 with TRBJ2-5, with 8 bases lining up with TRBD2. Germline trimming cut 1 base from V and 4 bases from J; bases unmatched to any gene: 2. The CDR3 consists of 14 residues. From germline, CDR1 is MNHEY and CDR2 SVGAGI. The CDR3 loop reads CASSYFSGAETQYF. The CDR3 coding sequence is TGTGCCAGCAGTTACTTTAGCGGGGCAGAGACCCAGTACTTC.

The chain recombines TRBV30 with TRBJ2-7; 8 bases align to TRBD2. The V gene's germline CDR1 is GTSNPN and CDR2 SVGIG (reference sequence). CDR3 size: 15 residues. V lost 0 bases and J lost 1; bases outside the gene matches: 5. CDR3 protein: CAWSVSSGGSYEQYF. The CDR3 DNA reads as TGTGCCTGGAGTGTTTCCAGCGGGGGATCCTACGAGCAGTACTTC. The full variable domain, in which reference TRBV30 and TRBJ2-7 provide the parts outside the CDR3, is SQTIHQWPATLVQPVGSPLSLECTVEGTSNPNLYWYRQAAGRGLQLLFYSVGIGQISSEVPQNLSASRPQDRQFILSSKKLLLSDSGFYLCAWSVSSGGSYEQYFGPGTRLTVT.

V and J are TRBV5-6 and TRBJ2-7; no definite D call. Germline V CDR1 and CDR2: SGHDT, YYEEEE. The CDR3 contains 14 residues. V lost 0 bases and J 3 bases, leaving 10 bases between the germline ends. Here the CDR3 reads CASSLEANGYEQYF. The DNA for the CDR3 is TGTGCCAGCAGCTTGGAAGCAAACGGCTACGAGCAGTACTTC.

The V and J genes are TRBV19 and TRBJ2-4; D remains unclear. Looked up from germline, CDR1 is LNHDA and CDR2 is SQIVND (reference sequence). The CDR3 runs to 16 residues. Trimming stripped 5 bases from V and 0 bases from J, with 14 bases between. Here the CDR3 reads CASSAFLELAKNIQYF. CDR3 nucleotides: TGTGCCAGTAGTGCCTTTCTCGAACTAGCCAAAAACATTCAGTACTTC.

The chain has TRBV28 and TRBJ1-6, with 11 bases matching TRBD1. The CDR3 contains 14 residues. Germline CDR1 is MDHEN and CDR2 is SYDVKM. V gave up 6 bases and J gave up 9 bases; unmatched junction bases: 4. The CDR3 DNA reads as TGTGCCAGCAGCCCCGGGACAGGGGGTTCACCCCTCCACTTT. It specifies CASSPGTGGSPLHF.

This clone was seen only once. The chain couples TRBV2 to TRBJ2-7, with D perhaps matching TRBD1 (6 bases). This CDR3 region has 14 residues. Trimming took 3 bases from V and 2 from J, leaving 11 bases between them. In germline, CDR1 is SNHLY, CDR2 FYNNEI. The CDR3 region has the DNA TGTGCCAGCAGTGAGCAGGGGCCGGCCTACGAGCAGTACTTC. It encodes CASSEQGPAYEQYF. Full variable domain (remainder filled in from reference TRBV2 and TRBJ2-7): EPEVTQTPSHQVTQMGQEVILRCVPISNHLYFYWYRQILGQKVEFLVSFYNNEISEKSEIFDDQFSVERPDGSNFTLKIRSTKLEDSAMYFCASSEQGPAYEQYFGPGTRLTVT.

The genes are TRBV6-5 and TRBJ2-3, with D uncertain. Germline loops: CDR1 MNHEY, CDR2 SVGAGI. CDR3 size: 13 residues. The V end lost 0 bases, the J end lost 6 bases, and 7 bases lay between the germline ends. CDR3 loop: CASSYSVQDTQYF. CDR3 DNA sequence: TGTGCCAGCAGTTACTCGGTCCAGGATACGCAGTATTTT.

CDR3 loop: CASSGQGWEKLFF. CDR3 sequence (DNA): TGTGCCAGCAGTGGACAGGGTTGGGAAAAACTGTTTTTT. The chain is built from TRBV6-5 and TRBJ1-4, with 8 nucleotides matching TRBD1. CDR1 and CDR2 (germline): MNHEY, SVGAGI. The CDR3 is 13 residues long. With V trimmed by 5 bases and J by 8 bases, 4 bases remained unmatched.

The chain combines TRBV6-5 with TRBJ2-7, with 11 bases fitting TRBD2. With V trimmed by 7 bases and J by 7 bases, 6 bases remained unmatched. Germline V CDR1 and CDR2: MNHEY, SVGAGI. This CDR3 has 13 residues. As DNA, the CDR3 is TGTGCCAGCACCGGGACTAGCGGTGGGGAGCAGTACTTC. Protein: CASTGTSGGEQYF.

The chain has TRBV30 and TRBJ2-2, with D possibly TRBD2 on 5 matching bases. V lost 3 bases, J lost 2 bases, and 10 bases lay in between. The CDR3 length is 14 residues. Germline loops: CDR1 GTSNPN, CDR2 SVGIG (reference sequence). DNA for the CDR3: TGTGCCTGGAGGGCAGACTATAACACCGGGGAGCTGTTTTTT. Translating gives CAWRADYNTGELFF.